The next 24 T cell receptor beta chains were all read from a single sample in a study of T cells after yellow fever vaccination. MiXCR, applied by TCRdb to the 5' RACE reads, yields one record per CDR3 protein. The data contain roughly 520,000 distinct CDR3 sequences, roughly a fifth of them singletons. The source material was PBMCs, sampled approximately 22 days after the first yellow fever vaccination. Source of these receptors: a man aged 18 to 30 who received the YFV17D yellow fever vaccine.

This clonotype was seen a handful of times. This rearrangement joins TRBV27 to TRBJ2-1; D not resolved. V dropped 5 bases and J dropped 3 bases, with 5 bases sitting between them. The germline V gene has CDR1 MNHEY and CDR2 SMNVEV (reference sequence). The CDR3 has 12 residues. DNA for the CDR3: TGTGCCAGCAGTGTCAGCTACAATGAGCAGTTCTTC. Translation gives CASSVSYNEQFF.

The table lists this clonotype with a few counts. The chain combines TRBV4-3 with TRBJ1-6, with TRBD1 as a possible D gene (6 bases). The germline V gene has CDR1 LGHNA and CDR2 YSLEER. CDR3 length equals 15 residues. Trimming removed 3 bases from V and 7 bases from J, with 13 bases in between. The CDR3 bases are TGCGCCAGCAGCCAGCTGACAGGCGGCAATTCACCCCTCCACTTT. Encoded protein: CASSQLTGGNSPLHF.

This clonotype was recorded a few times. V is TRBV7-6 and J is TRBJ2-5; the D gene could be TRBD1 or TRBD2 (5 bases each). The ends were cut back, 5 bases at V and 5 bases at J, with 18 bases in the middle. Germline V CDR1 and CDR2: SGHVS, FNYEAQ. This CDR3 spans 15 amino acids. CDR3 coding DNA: TGTGCCAGCAGCCCCTCGCGGGTCGCAGGGGAGACCCAGTACTTC. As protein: CASSPSRVAGETQYF.

CDR3 residues: CAWSVMIIGGRTYEQYF. The CDR3, as DNA: TGTGCCTGGAGTGTAATGATAATCGGGGGAAGAACCTACGAGCAGTACTTC. The J gene is TRBJ2-7, the V gene TRBV30, with D possibly being TRBD2 (6 bases). The length of the CDR3 is 17 residues. The germline CDR1 and CDR2 sequences are GTSNPN and SVGIG (reference sequence). V lost 0 bases and J 2 bases, leaving 20 bases between the germline ends.

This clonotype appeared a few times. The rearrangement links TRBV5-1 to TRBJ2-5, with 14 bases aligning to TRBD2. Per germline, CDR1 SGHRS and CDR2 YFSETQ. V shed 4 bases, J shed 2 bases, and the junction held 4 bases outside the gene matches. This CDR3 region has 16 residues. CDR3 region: CASSMGLAGAQETQYF. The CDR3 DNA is TGCGCCAGCAGCATGGGACTAGCGGGGGCACAAGAGACCCAGTACTTC.

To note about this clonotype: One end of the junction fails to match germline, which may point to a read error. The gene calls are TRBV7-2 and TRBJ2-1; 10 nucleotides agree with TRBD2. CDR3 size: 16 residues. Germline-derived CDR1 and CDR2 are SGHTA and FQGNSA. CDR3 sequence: CAGSPFRAGGAYEQFF. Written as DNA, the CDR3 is TGTGCCGGCAGCCCCTTCCGAGCGGGGGGGGCGTATGAGCAGTTCTTC.

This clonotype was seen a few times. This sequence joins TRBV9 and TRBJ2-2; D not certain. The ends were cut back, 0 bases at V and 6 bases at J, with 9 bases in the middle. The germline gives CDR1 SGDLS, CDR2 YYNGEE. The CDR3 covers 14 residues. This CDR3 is CASSVDLGAGELFF. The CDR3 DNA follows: TGTGCCAGCAGCGTAGACCTGGGCGCCGGGGAGCTGTTTTTT. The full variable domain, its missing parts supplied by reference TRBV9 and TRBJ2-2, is DSGVTQTPKHLITATGQRVTLRCSPRSGDLSVYWYQQSLDQGLQFLIQYYNGEERAKGNILERFSAQQFPDLHSELNLSSLELGDSALYFCASSVDLGAGELFFGEGSRLTVL.

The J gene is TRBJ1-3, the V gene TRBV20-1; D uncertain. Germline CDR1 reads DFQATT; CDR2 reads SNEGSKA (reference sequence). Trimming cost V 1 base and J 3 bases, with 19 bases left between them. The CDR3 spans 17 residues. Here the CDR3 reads CSARGPPGGKYGNTIYF. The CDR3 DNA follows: TGCAGTGCTAGAGGCCCTCCCGGAGGGAAATATGGAAACACCATATATTTT.

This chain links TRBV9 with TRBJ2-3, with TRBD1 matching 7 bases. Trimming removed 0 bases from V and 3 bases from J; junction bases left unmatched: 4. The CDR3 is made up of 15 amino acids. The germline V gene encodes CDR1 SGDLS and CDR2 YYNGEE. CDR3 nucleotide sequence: TGTGCCAGCAGCGTAGACAGGGGCAATACAGATACGCAGTATTTT. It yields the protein CASSVDRGNTDTQYF.

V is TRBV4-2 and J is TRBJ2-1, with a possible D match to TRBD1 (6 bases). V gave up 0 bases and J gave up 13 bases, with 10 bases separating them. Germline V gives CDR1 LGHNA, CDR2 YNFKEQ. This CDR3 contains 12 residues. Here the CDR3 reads CASSQEGTLQFF. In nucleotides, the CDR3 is TGTGCCAGCAGCCAAGAGGGGACACTCCAGTTCTTC.

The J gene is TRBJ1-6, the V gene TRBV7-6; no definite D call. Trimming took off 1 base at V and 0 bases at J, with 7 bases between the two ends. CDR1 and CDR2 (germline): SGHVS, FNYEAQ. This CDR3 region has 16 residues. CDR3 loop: CASSLGTSSYNSPLHF. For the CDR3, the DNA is TGTGCCAGCAGCTTAGGGACCAGCTCCTATAATTCACCCCTCCACTTT. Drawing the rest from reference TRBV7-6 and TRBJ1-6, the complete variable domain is GAGVSQSPRYKVTKRGQDVALRCDPISGHVSLYWYRQALGQGPEFLTYFNYEAQQDKSGLPNDRFSAERPEGSISTLTIQRTEQRDSAMYRCASSLGTSSYNSPLHFGNGTRLTVT.

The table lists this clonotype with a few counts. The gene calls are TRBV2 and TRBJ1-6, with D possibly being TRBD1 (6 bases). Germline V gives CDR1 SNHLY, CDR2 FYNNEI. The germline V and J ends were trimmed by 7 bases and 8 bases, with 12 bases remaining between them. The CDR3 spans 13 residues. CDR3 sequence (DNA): TGTGCCAGCAACCAGGGGCGGGATTCACCCCTCCACTTT. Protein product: CASNQGRDSPLHF.

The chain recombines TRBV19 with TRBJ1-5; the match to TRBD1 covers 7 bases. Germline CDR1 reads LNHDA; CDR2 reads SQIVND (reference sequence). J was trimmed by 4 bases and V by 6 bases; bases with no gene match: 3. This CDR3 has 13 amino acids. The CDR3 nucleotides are TGTGCCAGTAGCCAGACAGGGAATCAGCCCCAGCATTTT. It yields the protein CASSQTGNQPQHF. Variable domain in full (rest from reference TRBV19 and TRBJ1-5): DGGITQSPKYLFRKEGQNVTLSCEQNLNHDAMYWYRQDPGQGLRLIYYSQIVNDFQKGDIAEGYSVSREKKESFPLTVTSAQKNPTAFYLCASSQTGNQPQHFGDGTRLSIL.

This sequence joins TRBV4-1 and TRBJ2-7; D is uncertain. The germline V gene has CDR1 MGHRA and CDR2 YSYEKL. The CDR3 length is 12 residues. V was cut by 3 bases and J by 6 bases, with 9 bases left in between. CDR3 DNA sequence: TGCGCCAGCAGCCAGGTACTTAGCGAGCAGTACTTC. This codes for CASSQVLSEQYF.

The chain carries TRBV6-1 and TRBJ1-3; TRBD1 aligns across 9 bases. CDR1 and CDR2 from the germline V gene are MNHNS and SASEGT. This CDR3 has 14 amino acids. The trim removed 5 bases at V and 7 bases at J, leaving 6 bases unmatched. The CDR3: CASSPQGASNTIYF. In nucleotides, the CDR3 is TGTGCCAGCAGTCCACAGGGGGCGAGTAACACCATATATTTT.

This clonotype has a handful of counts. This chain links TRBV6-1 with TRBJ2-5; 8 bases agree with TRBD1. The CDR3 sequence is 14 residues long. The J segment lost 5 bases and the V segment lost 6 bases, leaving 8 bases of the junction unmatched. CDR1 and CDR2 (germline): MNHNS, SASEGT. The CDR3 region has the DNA TGTGCCAGCAGCTCAGGGGGCTGGTATGAGACCCAGTACTTC. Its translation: CASSSGGWYETQYF.

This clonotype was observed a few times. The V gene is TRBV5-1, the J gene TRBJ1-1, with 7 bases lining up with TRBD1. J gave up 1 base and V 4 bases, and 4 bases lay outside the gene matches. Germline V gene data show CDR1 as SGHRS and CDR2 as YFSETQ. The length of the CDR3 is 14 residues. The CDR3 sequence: CASSRGTENTEAFF. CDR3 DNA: TGCGCCAGCAGCCGGGGGACAGAGAACACTGAAGCTTTCTTT. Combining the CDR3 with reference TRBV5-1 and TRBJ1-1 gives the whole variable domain KAGVTQTPRYLIKTRGQQVTLSCSPISGHRSVSWYQQTPGQGLQFLFEYFSETQRNKGNFPGRFSGRQFSNSRSEMNVSTLELGDSALYLCASSRGTENTEAFFGQGTRLTVV.

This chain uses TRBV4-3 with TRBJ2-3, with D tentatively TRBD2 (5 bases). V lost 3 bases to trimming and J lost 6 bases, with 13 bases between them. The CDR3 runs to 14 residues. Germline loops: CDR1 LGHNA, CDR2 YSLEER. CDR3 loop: CASSQPGSGDTQYF. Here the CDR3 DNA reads TGCGCCAGCAGCCAGCCCGGGTCGGGGGATACGCAGTATTTT.

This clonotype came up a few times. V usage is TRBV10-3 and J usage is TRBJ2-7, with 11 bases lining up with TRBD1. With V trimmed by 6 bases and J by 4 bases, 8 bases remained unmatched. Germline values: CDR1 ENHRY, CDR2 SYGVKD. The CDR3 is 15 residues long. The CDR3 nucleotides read TGTGCCATCAGCGAGAGGGACAGGGGGGGTTACGAGCAGTACTTC. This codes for CAISERDRGGYEQYF.

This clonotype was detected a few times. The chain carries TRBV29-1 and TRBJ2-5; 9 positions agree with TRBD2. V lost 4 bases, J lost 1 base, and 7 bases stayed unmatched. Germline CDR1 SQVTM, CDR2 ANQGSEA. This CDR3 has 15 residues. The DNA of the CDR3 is TGCAGCGTTGGTACCAGCGGGGGGCCCCAAGAGACCCAGTACTTC. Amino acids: CSVGTSGGPQETQYF.

CDR3 nucleotides: TGTGCCAGCAGCTTGCTGCTAGGGAACAATGAGCAGTACTTC. It encodes CASSLLLGNNEQYF. This sequence joins TRBV5-4 and TRBJ2-1; D remains ambiguous. The DNA end favors TRBJ2-7, so the J call may be wrong. Looked up from germline, CDR1 is SGHNT and CDR2 is YYREEE (reference sequence). This CDR3 is built from 14 residues.

CDR3 residues: CASTRDSGYNEQFF. DNA of the CDR3: TGCGCCAGCACCCGGGACAGTGGGTACAATGAGCAGTTCTTC. The chain uses TRBV5-1 and TRBJ2-1; TRBD1 aligns across 7 bases. This CDR3 has 14 residues. Per germline, CDR1 SGHRS and CDR2 YFSETQ. V lost 6 bases and J lost 4; bases outside the gene matches: 7.

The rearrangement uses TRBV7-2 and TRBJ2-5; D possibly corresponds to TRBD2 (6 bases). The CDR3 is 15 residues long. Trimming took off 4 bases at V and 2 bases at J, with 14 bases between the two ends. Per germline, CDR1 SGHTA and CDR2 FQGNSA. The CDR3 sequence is CASSSPRGAQETQYF. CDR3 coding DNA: TGTGCCAGCAGCTCCCCCCGCGGGGCGCAAGAGACCCAGTACTTC.

In DNA form, the CDR3 reads TGTGCCACCAGTGTCAACAGCGGGGGGCGAGGTGAGCAGTTCTTC. Amino acids: CATSVNSGGRGEQFF. The J gene is TRBJ2-1, the V gene TRBV24-1, with 9 bases identical to TRBD2. The J segment lost 9 bases and the V segment lost 5 bases, leaving 10 bases of the junction unmatched. In germline, CDR1 is KGHDR, CDR2 SFDVKD. The CDR3 sequence is 15 residues long.